The rows below give T cell receptor beta chains drawn from one sample of a study of blood T cell repertoires in COVID-19. Measured with immunoSEQ multiplex PCR; TCRdb has only the in-frame clones, and not every one. The sample consists of about 200,000 clones, around 86% of them appearing once. The sequenced sample was peripheral blood. Every receptor here comes from a man aged 60 to 75 who had recovered from COVID-19. Each CDR3 is given without its conserved first and last residue.

CDR3: ASSQDVETQY; length: 10; V: TRBV3-1/TRBV3-2; J: TRBJ2-5
CDR3: ASSKWTAYQETQY; length: 13; V: TRBV7-8; J: TRBJ2-5
CDR3: ASRNRGSNSPLH; length: 12; V: TRBV6-5; J: TRBJ1-6
CDR3: ASSLQGTYGYT; length: 11; V: TRBV7-3; J: TRBJ1-2
CDR3: ASSHNRESYEQY; length: 12; V: TRBV7-3; J: TRBJ2-7
CDR3: ATSDSRVPGQF; length: 11; V: TRBV24-1; J: TRBJ2-1
CDR3: ASSDQGAHSPLH; length: 12; V: TRBV7-2; J: TRBJ1-6
CDR3: ASTLDRVSYGYT; length: 12; V: TRBV19; J: TRBJ1-2
CDR3: ASSPPGQGTTEAF; length: 13; V: TRBV9; J: TRBJ1-1
CDR3: ASSQDRAGTSGSQETQY; length: 17; V: TRBV4-2; J: TRBJ2-5
CDR3: ASSLTGTANTEAF; length: 13; V: TRBV11-2; J: TRBJ1-1
CDR3: ASSPPTGPTEAF; length: 12; V: TRBV18; J: TRBJ1-1
CDR3: ASSFQGPNYGYT; length: 12; V: TRBV5-1; J: TRBJ1-2
CDR3: ASSQVGATNYGYT; length: 13; V: TRBV3-1/TRBV3-2; J: TRBJ1-2
CDR3: ASSPHAFDRNYGYT; length: 14; V: TRBV7-2; J: TRBJ1-2
CDR3: ASSYFLAGGPYEQY; length: 14; V: TRBV6-5; J: TRBJ2-7
CDR3: ASSTEGGTEAF; length: 11; V: TRBV9; J: TRBJ1-1
CDR3: ASPGQGGNTIY; length: 11; V: TRBV21-1; J: TRBJ1-3